A single sample is the source of the 23 T cell receptor beta chains below, sequenced in a study of shared clonotypes between healthy human individuals. Generated by immunoSEQ multiplex PCR, the TCRdb table keeps only in-frame clones and is missing some. Among over a million clones listed, approximately 98.5% were seen once. Sequences were obtained from naive CD4+ T cells sorted from blood. Subset in this sample: CD45RA+ positively selected. These receptor sequences come from a man aged 25-40 years in good health.

This rearrangement joins TRBV6-1 to TRBJ2-4; the D gene could be TRBD1 or TRBD2 (6 bases each). This CDR3 comprises 14 residues. Trimming removed 1 base at V and 7 bases at J, with 11 bases between. Germline lookup yields CDR1 MNHNS and CDR2 SASEGT. As DNA, the CDR3 is TGTGCCAGCAGTGAAGATCGGGGGCGGAACATTCAGTACTTC. Translation: CASSEDRGRNIQYF.

V is TRBV27 and J is TRBJ2-7, with D possibly being TRBD2 (5 bases). With 5 bases removed from V and 0 bases from J, the gap between germline ends came to 11 bases. The CDR3 runs 14 residues. In germline, CDR1 is MNHEY, CDR2 SMNVEV (reference sequence). This CDR3 reads CASSPDYHSYEQYF. In nucleotides, the CDR3 is TGTGCCAGCAGTCCCGACTACCACTCCTACGAGCAGTACTTC.

The chain joins TRBV15 to TRBJ2-3; TRBD2 matches 8 bases. The CDR3 is 16 amino acids. Germline lookup yields CDR1 LNHNV and CDR2 YYDKDF (reference sequence). Trimming removed 1 base from V and 8 bases from J; junction bases left unmatched: 11. The CDR3: CATSRGRTSRSGTQYF. In DNA, the CDR3 is TGTGCCACCAGCAGAGGAAGGACTAGCAGGTCTGGTACGCAGTATTTT.

This clone appeared once. The genes are TRBV9 and TRBJ2-1, with 9 nucleotides matching TRBD2. The CDR3 spans 16 residues. V lost 4 bases and J lost 7; bases outside the gene matches: 12. Germline CDR1 is SGDLS and CDR2 is YYNGEE. The CDR3 region has the DNA TGTGCCAGCAGCCCAATGGGACTAGCCGGCGAAAATGAGCAGTTCTTC. Translation: CASSPMGLAGENEQFF.

The CDR3 coding sequence is TGCAGCGTTGAAGAGCAGCAACAAGAGACCCAGTACTTC. Its protein is CSVEEQQQETQYF. The rearrangement links TRBV29-1 to TRBJ2-5; D unclear. Trimming pared 0 bases from V and 2 bases from J, leaving 7 bases between. Per germline, CDR1 SQVTM and CDR2 ANQGSEA. The CDR3 extends over 13 amino acids.

V and J are TRBV28 and TRBJ1-3, with D hard to call. From germline, CDR1 is MDHEN and CDR2 SYDVKM. V shed 3 bases and J shed 0 bases, with 9 bases lying between them. The CDR3 sequence is 15 residues long. The CDR3 loop is CASSLDAVSGNTIYF. DNA of the CDR3: TGTGCCAGCAGTTTGGATGCGGTCTCTGGAAACACCATATATTTT. The full variable domain, rest sourced from reference TRBV28 and TRBJ1-3, is DVKVTQSSRYLVKRTGEKVFLECVQDMDHENMFWYRQDPGLGLRLIYFSYDVKMKEKGDIPEGYSVSREKKERFSLILESASTNQTSMYLCASSLDAVSGNTIYFGEGSWLTVV.

The chain recombines TRBV7-8 with TRBJ2-7; 12 positions match TRBD2. CDR1 SGHVS and CDR2 FQNEAQ come from the germline V gene. With 7 bases clipped from V and 5 bases from J, the junction kept 15 bases outside the gene matches. There are 17 residues in the CDR3. CDR3 in DNA: TGTGCCAGCACCCCAATCCCGACTAGCGGGAGTGCCAACGAGCAGTACTTC. Encoded protein: CASTPIPTSGSANEQYF. The variable domain in full, completed from reference TRBV7-8 and TRBJ2-7, reads GAGVSQSPRYKVAKRGQDVALRCDPISGHVSLFWYQQALGQGPEFLTYFQNEAQLDKSGLPSDRFFAERPEGSVSTLKIQRTQQEDSAVYLCASTPIPTSGSANEQYFGPGTRLTVT.

The chain employs TRBV4-3 and TRBJ2-7; TRBD1 matches at 8 bases. CDR3 length equals 17 residues. CDR1 is LGHNA, CDR2 YSLEER, per germline. Trimming cost V 3 bases and J 1 base; bases outside gene matches: 11. The CDR3 DNA reads TGCGCCAGCAGCCAGGGGACAGGTAGAGGGGGATCCTACGAGCAGTACTTC. It specifies CASSQGTGRGGSYEQYF.

The V call is TRBV28, the J call TRBJ1-1, with D tentatively TRBD1 (6 bases). Germline CDR1 reads MDHEN; CDR2 reads SYDVKM. The CDR3 runs to 14 residues. V lost 6 bases and J lost 1, with 12 bases in between. CDR3 DNA: TGTGCCAGCAGCGCGATGACAGGGAACACTGAAGCTTTCTTT. This codes for CASSAMTGNTEAFF.

This chain connects TRBV15 to TRBJ2-3; 8 bases are shared with TRBD2. Germline V lookup: CDR1 LNHNV, CDR2 YYDKDF (reference sequence). V was pared by 0 bases and J by 6 bases, with 11 bases of the junction left unmatched. The CDR3 loop spans 17 amino acids. The CDR3 DNA is TGTGCCACCAGCAGAGATATGACGGGAGGGCTGAGGGATACGCAGTATTTT. Its protein is CATSRDMTGGLRDTQYF.

The chain carries TRBV18 and TRBJ2-7; TRBD1 is a possible D gene (6 bases). This CDR3 is built from 13 residues. Germline V gives CDR1 KGHSH, CDR2 LQKENI. Deletions cut 8 bases from V and 4 bases from J, with 15 bases between. This CDR3 is CASRSGQNYEQYF. The CDR3 DNA is TGTGCCAGCCGATCAGGACAGAATTACGAGCAGTACTTC.

This rearrangement joins TRBV6-5 to TRBJ2-1, with 9 bases that match TRBD2. The germline CDR1 and CDR2 sequences are MNHEY and SVGAGI. V gave up 2 bases and J gave up 5 bases; unmatched junction bases: 7. This CDR3 has 16 amino acids. The CDR3 sequence: CASSYHGLATNNEQFF. The CDR3 region has the DNA TGTGCCAGCAGTTACCACGGACTAGCGACCAACAATGAGCAGTTCTTC.

V and J are TRBV28 and TRBJ1-2; no clear D gene. The CDR3 runs 16 residues. Germline loops: CDR1 MDHEN, CDR2 SYDVKM. V lost 7 bases to trimming and J lost 8 bases, with 26 bases between them. The CDR3 DNA is TGTGCCAGCACCCCTAGTGACACCCCTCAGTCATCGGGCTACACCTTC. Translated, it gives CASTPSDTPQSSGYTF.

The genes are TRBV5-1 and TRBJ2-1, with TRBD2 matching 8 bases. Germline CDR1 reads SGHRS; CDR2 reads YFSETQ. The J segment lost 5 bases and the V segment lost 4 bases, leaving 17 bases of the junction unmatched. The CDR3 covers 18 residues. For the CDR3, the DNA is TGCGCCAGCAGCCCAGGCGGGGGAGGAGCGGGAGCGAACAATGAGCAGTTCTTC. Encoded protein: CASSPGGGGAGANNEQFF.

The chain links TRBV15 to TRBJ2-1; 11 bases map to TRBD2. Per the germline V gene, CDR1 is LNHNV and CDR2 is YYDKDF (reference sequence). V shed 3 bases, J shed 12 bases, and the junction held 16 bases outside the gene matches. There are 17 residues in the CDR3. CDR3 coding DNA: TGTGCCACCAGCAGGCCAACCGGGACTAGCGGCACGGGGGGGCAGTTCTTC. Amino acid sequence: CATSRPTGTSGTGGQFF.

The chain carries TRBV18 and TRBJ2-7; D gene ambiguous. V lost 5 bases to trimming and J lost 2 bases, with 10 bases between them. The CDR3 covers 13 residues. The V gene's germline CDR1 is KGHSH and CDR2 LQKENI. The CDR3, as DNA: TGTGCCAGCTCATCTAAGGGCACCTACGAGCAGTACTTC. This gives the protein CASSSKGTYEQYF.

The chain couples TRBV11-2 to TRBJ1-2, with unresolved D. Per the germline V gene, CDR1 is SGHAT and CDR2 is FQNNGV. The V end lost 5 bases, the J end lost 4 bases, and 8 bases lay between the germline ends. The CDR3 has 12 residues. Written as DNA, the CDR3 is TGTGCCAGCAGCATGAACAGCTATGGCTACACCTTC. Residues: CASSMNSYGYTF.

This chain connects TRBV18 to TRBJ1-5, with unresolved D. Trimming took 3 bases from V and 5 from J, leaving 8 bases between them. In germline, CDR1 is KGHSH, CDR2 LQKENI. This CDR3 is 13 amino acids long. The CDR3 is CASSPTLDQPQHF. The CDR3 DNA sequence: TGTGCCAGCTCACCGACCCTAGATCAGCCCCAGCATTTT. The full variable domain, with the rest looked up from reference TRBV18 and TRBJ1-5, is NAGVMQNPRHLVRRRGQEARLRCSPMKGHSHVYWYRQLPEEGLKFMVYLQKENIIDESGMPKERFSAEFPKEGPSILRIQQVVRGDSAAYFCASSPTLDQPQHFGDGTRLSIL.

CDR3 sequence reads: CASKGTASYEQYF. CDR3 sequence (DNA): TGTGCCAGTAAAGGGACAGCCTCCTACGAGCAGTACTTC. The chain uses TRBV19 and TRBJ2-7, with 7 bases fitting TRBD1. Losses at the gene ends were 7 bases for V and 0 bases for J; bases not matched to a gene: 3. The CDR3 totals 13 residues. Germline V gene lookup returns CDR1 LNHDA and CDR2 SQIVND (reference sequence).

The chain combines TRBV5-6 with TRBJ2-7; D gene unclear. The germline V gene has CDR1 SGHDT and CDR2 YYEEEE. CDR3 length: 13 residues. With 0 bases removed from V and 6 bases from J, the gap between germline ends came to 10 bases. CDR3 nucleotide sequence: TGTGCCAGCAGCTTGGCGGCACCGAGCGAGCAGTACTTC. This encodes CASSLAAPSEQYF.

The genes are TRBV18 and TRBJ2-7; 8 bases map to TRBD1. In germline, CDR1 is KGHSH, CDR2 LQKENI. The CDR3 covers 15 residues. The V segment lost 0 bases and the J segment 7 bases; nucleotides outside the gene matches: 8. CDR3 in DNA: TGTGCCAGCTCACCACCGTCTAAGACAGGGGTTGAGCAGTACTTC. This translates into CASSPPSKTGVEQYF.

V is TRBV6-1 and J is TRBJ1-3; 7 bases are a match to TRBD1. The CDR3 sequence is 19 residues long. Germline CDR1 reads MNHNS; CDR2 reads SASEGT. V lost 4 bases to trimming and J lost 3 bases; unmatched junction nucleotides: 18. The CDR3 loop reads CASSGGTGAVSDLGNTIYF. CDR3 bases: TGTGCCAGCAGTGGGGGCACAGGGGCTGTTTCGGACCTTGGAAACACCATATATTTT.

This chain joins TRBV7-9 and TRBJ2-7; tentative D call: TRBD2 (7 bases). The CDR3 runs 12 residues. The V gene lost 7 bases and the J gene lost 6 bases, with 13 bases spanning the gap. The V gene's germline CDR1 is SEHNR and CDR2 FQNEAQ (reference sequence). CDR3 residues: CASTRGAGEQYF. For the CDR3, the DNA is TGTGCCAGCACCCGGGGGGCTGGCGAGCAGTACTTC.